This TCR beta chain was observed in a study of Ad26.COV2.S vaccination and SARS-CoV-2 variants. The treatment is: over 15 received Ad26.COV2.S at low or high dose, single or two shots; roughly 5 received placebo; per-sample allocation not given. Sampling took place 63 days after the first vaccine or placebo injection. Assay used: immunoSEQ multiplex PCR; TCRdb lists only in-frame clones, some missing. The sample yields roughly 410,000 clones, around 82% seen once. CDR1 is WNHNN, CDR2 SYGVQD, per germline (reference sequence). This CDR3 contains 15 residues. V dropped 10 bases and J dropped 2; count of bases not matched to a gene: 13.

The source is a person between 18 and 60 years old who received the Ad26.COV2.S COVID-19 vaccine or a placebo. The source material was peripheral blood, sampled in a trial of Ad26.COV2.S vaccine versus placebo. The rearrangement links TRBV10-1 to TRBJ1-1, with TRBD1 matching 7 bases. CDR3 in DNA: TGCGCCATCCGGCTGATACAGGGGAGAAACACTGAAGCTTTCTTT. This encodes CAIRLIQGRNTEAFF.